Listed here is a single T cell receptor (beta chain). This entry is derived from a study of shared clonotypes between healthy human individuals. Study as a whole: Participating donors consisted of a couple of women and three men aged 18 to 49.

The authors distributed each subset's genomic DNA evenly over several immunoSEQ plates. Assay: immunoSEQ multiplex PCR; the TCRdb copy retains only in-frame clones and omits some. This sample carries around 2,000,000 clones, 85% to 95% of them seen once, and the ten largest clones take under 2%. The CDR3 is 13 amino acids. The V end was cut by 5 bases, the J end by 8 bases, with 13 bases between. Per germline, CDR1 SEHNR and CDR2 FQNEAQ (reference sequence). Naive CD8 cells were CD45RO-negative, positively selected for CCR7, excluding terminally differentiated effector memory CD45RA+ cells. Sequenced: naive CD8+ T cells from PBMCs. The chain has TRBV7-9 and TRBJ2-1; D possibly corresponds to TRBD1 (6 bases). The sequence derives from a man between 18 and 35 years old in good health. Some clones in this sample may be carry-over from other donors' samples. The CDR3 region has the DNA TGTGCCAGCAGCCGACTAAGACAGGATGAGCAGTTCTTC. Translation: CASSRLRQDEQFF.